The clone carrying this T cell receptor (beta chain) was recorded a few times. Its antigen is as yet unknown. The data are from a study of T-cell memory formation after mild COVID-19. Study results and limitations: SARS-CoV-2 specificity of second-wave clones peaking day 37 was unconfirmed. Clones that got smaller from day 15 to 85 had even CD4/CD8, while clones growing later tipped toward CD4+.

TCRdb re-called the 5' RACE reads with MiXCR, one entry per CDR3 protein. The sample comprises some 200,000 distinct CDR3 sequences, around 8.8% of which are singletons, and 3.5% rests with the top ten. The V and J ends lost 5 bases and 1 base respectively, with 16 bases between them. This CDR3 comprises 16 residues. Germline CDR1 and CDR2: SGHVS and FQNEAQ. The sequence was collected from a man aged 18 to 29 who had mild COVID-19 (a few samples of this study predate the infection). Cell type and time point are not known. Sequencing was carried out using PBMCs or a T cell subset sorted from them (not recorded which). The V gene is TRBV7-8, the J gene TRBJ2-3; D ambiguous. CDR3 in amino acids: CASSPSRAARTDTQYF. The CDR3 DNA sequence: TGTGCCAGCAGCCCCAGCCGGGCAGCGCGCACAGATACGCAGTATTTT. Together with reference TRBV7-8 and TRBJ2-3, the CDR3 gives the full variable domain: GAGVSQSPRYKVAKRGQDVALRCDPISGHVSLFWYQQALGQGPEFLTYFQNEAQLDKSGLPSDRFFAERPEGSVSTLKIQRTQQEDSAVYLCASSPSRAARTDTQYFGPGTRLTVL.